This TCR beta chain was obtained from a study of T cells after yellow fever vaccination. Using its own MiXCR run on the 5' RACE reads, TCRdb lists one record per CDR3 protein. The sample holds under 600,000 distinct CDR3 sequences, about 13% seen once. Overall study findings and caveats: A faster peak, day 5 versus 15, was reached by the weaker secondary response. Detected again after the booster were most primary-vaccination clones, at 95% to 97% CD4 and 88% CD8.

This clonotype was picked up a small number of times. Its specificity is unknown. The CDR3 is 16 amino acids. V was cut by 6 bases and J by 3 bases, with 18 bases left in between. The sample consisted of PBMCs, taken on the day of the yellow fever booster vaccination. This chain joins TRBV12-3 or TRBV12-4 and TRBJ2-1, with unresolved D. This sequence was found in a man younger than 40 who received the YFV17D yellow fever vaccine. The DNA of the CDR3 is TGTGCCAGCAGGTCAAGTGGCTCAGGCAGCTACAATGAGCAGTTCTTC. It encodes CASRSSGSGSYNEQFF.